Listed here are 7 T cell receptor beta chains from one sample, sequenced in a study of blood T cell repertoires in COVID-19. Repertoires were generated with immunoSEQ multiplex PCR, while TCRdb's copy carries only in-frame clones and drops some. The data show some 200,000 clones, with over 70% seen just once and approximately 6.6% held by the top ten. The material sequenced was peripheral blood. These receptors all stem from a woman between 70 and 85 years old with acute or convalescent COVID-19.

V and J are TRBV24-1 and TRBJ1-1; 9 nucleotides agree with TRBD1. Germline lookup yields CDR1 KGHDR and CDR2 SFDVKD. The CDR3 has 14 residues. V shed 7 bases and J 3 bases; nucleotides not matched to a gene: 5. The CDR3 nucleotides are TGTGCCACCAGACAGGGGGCGTGGGACACTGAAGCTTTCTTT. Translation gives CATRQGAWDTEAFF.

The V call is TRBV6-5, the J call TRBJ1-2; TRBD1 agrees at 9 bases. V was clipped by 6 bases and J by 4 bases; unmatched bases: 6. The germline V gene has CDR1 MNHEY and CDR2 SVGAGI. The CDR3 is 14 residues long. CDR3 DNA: TGTGCCAGCAGGCAGGGACAGGGTAGCTATGGCTACACCTTC. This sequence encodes CASRQGQGSYGYTF.

For the CDR3, the DNA is TGTGCCAGCAGTTTCAGTACAGGGGTCGGGGCGGCAGATACGCAGTATTTT. It specifies CASSFSTGVGAADTQYF. The rearrangement links TRBV27 to TRBJ2-3; 7 nucleotides align to TRBD1. Germline CDR1 and CDR2: MNHEY and SMNVEV (reference sequence). J was trimmed by 4 bases and V by 3 bases; bases with no gene match: 13. There are 17 residues in the CDR3.

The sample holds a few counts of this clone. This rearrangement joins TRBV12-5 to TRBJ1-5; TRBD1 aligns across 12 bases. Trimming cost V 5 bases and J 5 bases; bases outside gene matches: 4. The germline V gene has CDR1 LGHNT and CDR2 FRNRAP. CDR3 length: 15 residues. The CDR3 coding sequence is TGTGCTAGTGGTACCGGGACAGGGGGCGATCAGCCCCAGCATTTT. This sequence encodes CASGTGTGGDQPQHF. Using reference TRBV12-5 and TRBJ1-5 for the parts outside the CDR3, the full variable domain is DARVTQTPRHKVTEMGQEVTMRCQPILGHNTVFWYRQTMMQGLELLAYFRNRAPLDDSGMPKDRFSAEMPDATLATLKIQPSEPRDSAVYFCASGTGTGGDQPQHFGDGTRLSIL.

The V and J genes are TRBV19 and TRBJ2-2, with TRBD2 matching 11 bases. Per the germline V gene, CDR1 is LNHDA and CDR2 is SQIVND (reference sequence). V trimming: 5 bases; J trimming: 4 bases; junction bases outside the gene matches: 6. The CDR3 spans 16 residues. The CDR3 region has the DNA TGTGCCAGTAGTCTACTAGCGGGGGTACCCACCGGGGAGCTGTTTTTT. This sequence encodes CASSLLAGVPTGELFF.

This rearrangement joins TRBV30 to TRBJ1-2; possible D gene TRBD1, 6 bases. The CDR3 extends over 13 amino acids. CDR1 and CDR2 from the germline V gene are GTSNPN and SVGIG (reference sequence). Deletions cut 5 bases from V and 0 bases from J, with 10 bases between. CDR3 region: CAWARTANYGYTF. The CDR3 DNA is TGTGCCTGGGCCAGGACAGCTAACTATGGCTACACCTTC.

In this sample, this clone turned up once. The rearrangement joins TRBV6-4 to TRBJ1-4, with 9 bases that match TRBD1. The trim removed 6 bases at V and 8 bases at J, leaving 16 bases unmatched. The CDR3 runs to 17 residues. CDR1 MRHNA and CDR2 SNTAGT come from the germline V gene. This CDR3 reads CASSPKPRDRVEEKLFF. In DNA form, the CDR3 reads TGTGCCAGCAGCCCTAAGCCCAGGGACAGGGTAGAGGAAAAACTGTTTTTT.